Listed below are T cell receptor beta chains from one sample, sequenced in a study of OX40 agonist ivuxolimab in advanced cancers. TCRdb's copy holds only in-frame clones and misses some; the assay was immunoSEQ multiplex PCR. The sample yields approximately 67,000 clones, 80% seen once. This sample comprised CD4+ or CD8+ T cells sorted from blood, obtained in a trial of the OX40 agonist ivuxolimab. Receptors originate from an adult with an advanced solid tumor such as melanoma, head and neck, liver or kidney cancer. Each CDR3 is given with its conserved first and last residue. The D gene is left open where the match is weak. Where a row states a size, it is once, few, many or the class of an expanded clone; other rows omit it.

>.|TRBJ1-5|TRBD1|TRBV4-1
CASSPRDRGLQPQHF
TGCGCCAGCAGCCCGAGGGACAGGGGGCTTCAGCCCCAGCATTTT
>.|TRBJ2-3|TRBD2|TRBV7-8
CASSTTSGRARDTQYF
TGTGCCAGCAGCACGACTAGCGGGAGGGCCAGGGATACGCAGTATTTT
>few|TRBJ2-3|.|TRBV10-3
CAISDPMGSTADTQYF
TGTGCCATCAGTGACCCAATGGGGTCTACGGCAGATACGCAGTATTTT
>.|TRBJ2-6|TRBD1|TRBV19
CASSQQGAVLSSGANVLTF
TGTGCCAGTAGCCAACAGGGGGCGGTATTAAGCTCAGGGGCCAACGTCCTGACTTTC
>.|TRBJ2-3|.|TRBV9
CASSVVGDSTDTQYF
TGTGCCAGCAGCGTAGTAGGGGACTCCACAGATACGCAGTATTTT
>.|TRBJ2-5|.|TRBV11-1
CASSRRLGGETQYF
TGTGCCAGCAGCCGAAGACTAGGAGGAGAGACCCAGTACTTC
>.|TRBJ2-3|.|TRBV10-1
CASSERPSTDTQYF
TGCGCCAGCAGTGAGAGGCCTAGCACAGATACGCAGTATTTT
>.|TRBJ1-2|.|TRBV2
CASSDWDGYTF
TGTGCCAGCAGTGATTGGGATGGCTACACCTTC
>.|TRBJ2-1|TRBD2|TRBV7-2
CASSLGLAGGNEQFF
TGTGCCAGCAGCCTGGGACTAGCGGGGGGAAATGAGCAGTTCTTC
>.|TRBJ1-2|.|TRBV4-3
CASSQDLEGGYTF
TGCGCCAGCAGCCAAGATCTCGAGGGAGGCTACACCTTC
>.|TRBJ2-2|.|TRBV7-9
CASSLLNAVTGELFF
TGTGCCAGCAGCTTACTCAACGCGGTAACCGGGGAGCTGTTTTTT
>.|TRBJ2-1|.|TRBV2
CASSEPALNEQFF
TGTGCCAGCAGTGAACCAGCACTCAATGAGCAGTTCTTC
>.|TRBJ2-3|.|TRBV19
CASSIRGADTQYF
TGTGCCAGTAGTATCAGGGGGGCGGATACGCAGTATTTT
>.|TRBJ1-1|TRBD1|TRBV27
CASSWYRGETEAFF
TGTGCCAGCAGTTGGTACAGGGGAGAAACTGAAGCTTTCTTT
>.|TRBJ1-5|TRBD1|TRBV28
CASRWTGVQPQHF
TGTGCCAGCAGATGGACAGGCGTTCAGCCCCAGCATTTT
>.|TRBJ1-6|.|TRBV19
CASSILDILSNSPLHF
TGTGCCAGTAGTATCTTGGACATCCTTTCTAATTCACCCCTCCACTTT
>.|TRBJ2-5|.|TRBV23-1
CASSQFPNGAGGETQYF
TGCGCCAGCAGTCAATTCCCTAACGGGGCAGGAGGCGAGACCCAGTACTTC
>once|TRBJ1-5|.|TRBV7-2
CASSLQGGHQPQHF
TGTGCCAGCAGCCTACAGGGCGGGCATCAGCCCCAGCATTTT
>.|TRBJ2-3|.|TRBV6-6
CASSYDSRADTQYF
TGTGCCAGCAGTTACGACTCGAGGGCAGATACGCAGTATTTT